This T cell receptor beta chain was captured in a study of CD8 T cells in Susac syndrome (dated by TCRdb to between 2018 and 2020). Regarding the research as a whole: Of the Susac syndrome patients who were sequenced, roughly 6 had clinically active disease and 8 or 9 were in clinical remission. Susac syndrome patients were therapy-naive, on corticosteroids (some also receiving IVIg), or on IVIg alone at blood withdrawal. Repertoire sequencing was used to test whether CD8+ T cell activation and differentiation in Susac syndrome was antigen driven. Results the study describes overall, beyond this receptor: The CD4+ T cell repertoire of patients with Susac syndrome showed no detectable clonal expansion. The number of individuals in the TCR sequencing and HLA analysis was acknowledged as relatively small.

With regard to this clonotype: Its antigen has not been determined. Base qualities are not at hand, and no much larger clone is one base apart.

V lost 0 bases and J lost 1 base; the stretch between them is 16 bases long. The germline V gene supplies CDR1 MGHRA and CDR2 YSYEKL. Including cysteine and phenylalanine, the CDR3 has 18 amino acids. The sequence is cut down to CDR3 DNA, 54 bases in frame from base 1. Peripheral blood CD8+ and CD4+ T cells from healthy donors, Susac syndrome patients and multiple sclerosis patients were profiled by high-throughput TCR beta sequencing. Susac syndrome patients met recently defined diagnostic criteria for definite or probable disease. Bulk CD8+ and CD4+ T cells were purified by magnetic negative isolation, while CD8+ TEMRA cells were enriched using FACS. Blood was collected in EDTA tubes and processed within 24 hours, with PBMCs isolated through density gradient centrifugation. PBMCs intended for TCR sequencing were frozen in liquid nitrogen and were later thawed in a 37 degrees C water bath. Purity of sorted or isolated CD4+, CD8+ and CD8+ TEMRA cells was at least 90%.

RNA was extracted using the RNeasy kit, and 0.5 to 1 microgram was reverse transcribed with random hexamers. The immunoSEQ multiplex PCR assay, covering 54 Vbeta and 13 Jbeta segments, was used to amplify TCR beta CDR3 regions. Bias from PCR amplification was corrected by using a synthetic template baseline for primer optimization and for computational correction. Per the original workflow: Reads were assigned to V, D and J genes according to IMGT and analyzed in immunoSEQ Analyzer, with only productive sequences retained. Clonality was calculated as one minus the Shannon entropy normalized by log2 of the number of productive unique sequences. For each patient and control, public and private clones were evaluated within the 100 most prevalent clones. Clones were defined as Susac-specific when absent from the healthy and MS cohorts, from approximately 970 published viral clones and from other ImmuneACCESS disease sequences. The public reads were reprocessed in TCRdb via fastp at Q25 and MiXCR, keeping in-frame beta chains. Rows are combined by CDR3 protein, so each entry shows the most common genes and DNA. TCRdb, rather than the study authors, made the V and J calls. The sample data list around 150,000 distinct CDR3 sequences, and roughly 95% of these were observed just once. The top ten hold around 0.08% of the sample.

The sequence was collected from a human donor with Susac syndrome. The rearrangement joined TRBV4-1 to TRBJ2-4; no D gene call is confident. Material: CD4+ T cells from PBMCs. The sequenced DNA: TGCGCCAGCAGCCAAGAAGTTTCTTTCTCGAGGGCCAAAAACATTCAGTACTTC. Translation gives CASSQEVSFSRAKNIQYF.